This T cell receptor (beta chain) stems from a study of shared clonotypes between healthy human individuals. CDR1 is SGHNT, CDR2 YYREEE, per germline (reference sequence). The CDR3 has 12 amino acids. V gave up 1 base and J gave up 2 bases, with 4 bases separating them. Clones were sequenced by immunoSEQ multiplex PCR, and TCRdb holds only the in-frame ones, with some missing. The sample consists of about 530,000 clones, 90% to 97% of them appearing once. Sequences were obtained from naive CD4+ T cells sorted from blood. Subset given: CD45RA+ positively selected. The chain combines TRBV5-4 with TRBJ2-7; no reliable D call. The sequence was obtained from a woman aged 25 to 39 in good health. The CDR3 here is CASSLSPYEQYF. The DNA of the CDR3 is TGTGCCAGCAGCTTGAGTCCCTACGAGCAGTACTTC.